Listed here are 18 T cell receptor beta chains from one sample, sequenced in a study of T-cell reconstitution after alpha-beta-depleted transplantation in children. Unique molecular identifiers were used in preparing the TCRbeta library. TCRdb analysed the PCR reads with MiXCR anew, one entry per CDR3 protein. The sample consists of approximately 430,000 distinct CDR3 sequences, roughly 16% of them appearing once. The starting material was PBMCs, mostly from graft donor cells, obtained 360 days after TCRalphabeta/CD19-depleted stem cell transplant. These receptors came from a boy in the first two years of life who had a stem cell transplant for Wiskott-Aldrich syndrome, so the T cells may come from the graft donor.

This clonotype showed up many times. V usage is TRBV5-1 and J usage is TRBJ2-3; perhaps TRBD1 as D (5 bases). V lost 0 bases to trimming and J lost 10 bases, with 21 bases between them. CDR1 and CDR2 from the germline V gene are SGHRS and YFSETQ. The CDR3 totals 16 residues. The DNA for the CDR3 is TGCGCCAGCAGCTTGGCCAGGGCTGGACACGGTGAGGCGCAGTATTTT. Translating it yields CASSLARAGHGEAQYF.

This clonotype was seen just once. This chain's CDR3 is CSGITGGTDTQYF. CDR3 DNA sequence: TGCAGCGGCATCACAGGGGGCACAGATACGCAGTATTTT. The chain joins TRBV29-1 to TRBJ2-3, with TRBD1 matching 7 bases. J was trimmed by 1 base and V by 7 bases; bases with no gene match: 5. The CDR3 totals 13 residues. The germline CDR1 and CDR2 sequences are SQVTM and ANQGSEA.

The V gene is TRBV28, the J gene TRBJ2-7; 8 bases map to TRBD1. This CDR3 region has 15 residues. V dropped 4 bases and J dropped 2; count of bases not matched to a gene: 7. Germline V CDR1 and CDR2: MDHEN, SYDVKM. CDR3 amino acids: CASSSLDRGAYEQYF. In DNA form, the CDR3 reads TGTGCCAGCAGTTCCCTTGACAGGGGCGCCTACGAGCAGTACTTC.

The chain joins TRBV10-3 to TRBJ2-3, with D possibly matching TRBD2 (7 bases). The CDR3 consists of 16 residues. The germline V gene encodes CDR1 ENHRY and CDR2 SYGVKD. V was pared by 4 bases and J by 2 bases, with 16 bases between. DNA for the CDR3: TGTGCCATCAGTGGAGTAGGGGGGGGGCTCACAGATACGCAGTATTTT. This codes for CAISGVGGGLTDTQYF.

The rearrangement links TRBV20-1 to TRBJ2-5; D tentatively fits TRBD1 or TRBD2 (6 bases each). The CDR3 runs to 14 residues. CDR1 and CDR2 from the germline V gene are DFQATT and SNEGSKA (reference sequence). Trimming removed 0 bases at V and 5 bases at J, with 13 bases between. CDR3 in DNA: TGCAGTGCTAGAGAAGTAGGGGGGATCGAGACCCAGTACTTC. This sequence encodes CSAREVGGIETQYF.

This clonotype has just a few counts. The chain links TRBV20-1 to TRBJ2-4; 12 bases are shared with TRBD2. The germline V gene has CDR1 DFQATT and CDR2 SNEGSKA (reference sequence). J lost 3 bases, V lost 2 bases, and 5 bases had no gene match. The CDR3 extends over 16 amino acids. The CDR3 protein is CSARRLAGVFKNIQYF. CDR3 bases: TGCAGTGCTAGAAGACTAGCGGGAGTCTTCAAAAACATTCAGTACTTC.

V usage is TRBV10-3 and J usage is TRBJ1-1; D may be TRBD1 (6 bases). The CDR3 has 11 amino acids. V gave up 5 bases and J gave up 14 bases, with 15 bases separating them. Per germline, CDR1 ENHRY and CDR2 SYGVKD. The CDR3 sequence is CAISKGGRRFF. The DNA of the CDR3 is TGTGCCATCAGTAAAGGGGGACGACGGTTCTTT.

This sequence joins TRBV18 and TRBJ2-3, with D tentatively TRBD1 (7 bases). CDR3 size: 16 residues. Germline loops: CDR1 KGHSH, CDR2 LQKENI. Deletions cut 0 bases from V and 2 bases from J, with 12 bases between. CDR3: CASSPPEGAFTDTQYF. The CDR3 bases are TGTGCCAGCTCACCACCGGAGGGGGCTTTCACAGATACGCAGTATTTT.

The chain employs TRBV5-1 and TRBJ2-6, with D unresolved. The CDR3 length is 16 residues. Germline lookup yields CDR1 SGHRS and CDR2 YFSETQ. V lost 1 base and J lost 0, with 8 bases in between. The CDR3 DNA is TGCGCCAGCAGCTTGCCCGTGACCTCTGGGGCCAACGTCCTGACTTTC. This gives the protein CASSLPVTSGANVLTF.

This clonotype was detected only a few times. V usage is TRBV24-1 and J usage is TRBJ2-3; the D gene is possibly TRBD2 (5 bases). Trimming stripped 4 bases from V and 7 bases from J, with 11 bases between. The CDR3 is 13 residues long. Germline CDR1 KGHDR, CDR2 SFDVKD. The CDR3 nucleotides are TGTGCCACCAGTGACCTCAGCGGTTATACGCAGTATTTT. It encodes CATSDLSGYTQYF.

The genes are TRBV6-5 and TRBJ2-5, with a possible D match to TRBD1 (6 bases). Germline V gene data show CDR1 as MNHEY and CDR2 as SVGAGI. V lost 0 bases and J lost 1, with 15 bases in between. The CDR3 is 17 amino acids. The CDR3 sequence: CASSYSRKGVLQETQYF. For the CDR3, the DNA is TGTGCCAGCAGTTACTCGAGAAAGGGGGTGCTCCAAGAGACCCAGTACTTC.

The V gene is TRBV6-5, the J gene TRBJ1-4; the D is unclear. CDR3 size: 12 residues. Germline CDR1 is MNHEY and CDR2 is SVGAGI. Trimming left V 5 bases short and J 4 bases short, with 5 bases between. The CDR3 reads CASSSINEKLFF. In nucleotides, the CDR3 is TGTGCCAGCAGTAGCATTAATGAAAAACTGTTTTTT.

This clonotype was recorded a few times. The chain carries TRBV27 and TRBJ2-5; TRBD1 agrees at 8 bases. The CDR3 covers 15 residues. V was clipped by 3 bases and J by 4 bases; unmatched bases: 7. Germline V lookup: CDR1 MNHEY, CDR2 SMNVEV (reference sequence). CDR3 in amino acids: CASSFGRQGPETQYF. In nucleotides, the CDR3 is TGTGCCAGCAGTTTCGGGAGACAGGGGCCAGAGACCCAGTACTTC.

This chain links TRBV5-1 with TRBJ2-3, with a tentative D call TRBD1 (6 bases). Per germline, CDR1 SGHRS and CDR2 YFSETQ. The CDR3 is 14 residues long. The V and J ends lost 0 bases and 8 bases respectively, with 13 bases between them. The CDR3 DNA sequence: TGCGCCAGCAGCTTGGACTCCGAAGGGGGTACGCAGTATTTT. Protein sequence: CASSLDSEGGTQYF.

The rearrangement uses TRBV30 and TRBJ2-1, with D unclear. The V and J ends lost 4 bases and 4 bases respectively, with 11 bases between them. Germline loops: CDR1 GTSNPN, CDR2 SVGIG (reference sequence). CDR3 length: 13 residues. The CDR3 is CAWTYDTYNEQFF. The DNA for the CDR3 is TGTGCCTGGACTTACGATACTTACAATGAGCAGTTCTTC.

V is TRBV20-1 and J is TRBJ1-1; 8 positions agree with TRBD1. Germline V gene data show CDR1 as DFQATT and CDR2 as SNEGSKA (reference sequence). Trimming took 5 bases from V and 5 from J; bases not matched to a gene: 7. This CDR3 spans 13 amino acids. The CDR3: CSAGDRGGTEAFF. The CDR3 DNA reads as TGCAGTGCTGGTGACAGGGGTGGGACTGAAGCTTTCTTT.

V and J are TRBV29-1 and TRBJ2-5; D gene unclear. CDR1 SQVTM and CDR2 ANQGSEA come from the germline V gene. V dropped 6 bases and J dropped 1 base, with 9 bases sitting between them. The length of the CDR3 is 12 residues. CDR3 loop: CSVGYSQETQYF. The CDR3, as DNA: TGCAGCGTGGGGTACAGCCAAGAGACCCAGTACTTC. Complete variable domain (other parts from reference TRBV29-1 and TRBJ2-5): SAVISQKPSRDICQRGTSLTIQCQVDSQVTMMFWYRQQPGQSLTLIATANQGSEATYESGFVIDKFPISRPNLTFSTLTVSNMSPEDSSIYLCSVGYSQETQYFGPGTRLLVL.

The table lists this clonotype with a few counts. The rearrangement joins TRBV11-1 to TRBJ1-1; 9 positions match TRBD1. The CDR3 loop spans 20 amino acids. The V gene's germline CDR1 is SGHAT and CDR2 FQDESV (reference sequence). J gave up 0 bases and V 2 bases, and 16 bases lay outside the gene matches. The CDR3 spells CASSLLGTGKRIGVNTEAFF. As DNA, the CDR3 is TGTGCCAGCAGCTTACTCGGGACAGGGAAGAGAATAGGTGTGAACACTGAAGCTTTCTTT.